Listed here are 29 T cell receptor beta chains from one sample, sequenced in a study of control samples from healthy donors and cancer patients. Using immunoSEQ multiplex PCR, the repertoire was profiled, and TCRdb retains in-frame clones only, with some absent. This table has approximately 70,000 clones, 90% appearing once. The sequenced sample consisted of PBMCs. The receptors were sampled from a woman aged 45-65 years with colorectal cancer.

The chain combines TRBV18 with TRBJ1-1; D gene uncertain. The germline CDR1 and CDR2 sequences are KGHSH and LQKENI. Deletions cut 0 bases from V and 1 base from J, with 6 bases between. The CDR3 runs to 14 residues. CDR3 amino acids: CASSPPSGNTEAFF. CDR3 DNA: TGTGCCAGCTCACCACCTTCGGGGAACACTGAAGCTTTCTTT.

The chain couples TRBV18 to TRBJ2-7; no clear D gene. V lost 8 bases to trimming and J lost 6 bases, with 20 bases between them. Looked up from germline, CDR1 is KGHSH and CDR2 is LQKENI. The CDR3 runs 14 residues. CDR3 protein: CASAPRTAEGEQYF. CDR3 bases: TGTGCCAGCGCCCCCAGGACGGCTGAAGGCGAGCAGTACTTC.

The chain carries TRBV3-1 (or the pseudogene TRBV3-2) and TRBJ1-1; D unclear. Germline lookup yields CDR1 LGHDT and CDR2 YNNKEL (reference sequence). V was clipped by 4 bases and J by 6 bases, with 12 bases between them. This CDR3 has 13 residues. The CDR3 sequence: CASSRERWAEAFF. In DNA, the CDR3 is TGTGCCAGCAGCCGCGAAAGGTGGGCTGAAGCTTTCTTT.

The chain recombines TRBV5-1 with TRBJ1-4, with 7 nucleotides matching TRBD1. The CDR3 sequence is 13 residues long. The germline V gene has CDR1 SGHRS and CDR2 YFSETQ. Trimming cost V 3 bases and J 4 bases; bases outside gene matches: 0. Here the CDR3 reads CASSWDSNEKLFF. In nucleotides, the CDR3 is TGCGCCAGCAGCTGGGACAGTAATGAAAAACTGTTTTTT.

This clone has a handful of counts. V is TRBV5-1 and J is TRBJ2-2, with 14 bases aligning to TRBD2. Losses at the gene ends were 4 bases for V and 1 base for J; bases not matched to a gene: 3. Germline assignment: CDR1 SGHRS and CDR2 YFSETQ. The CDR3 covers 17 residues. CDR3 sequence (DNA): TGCGCCAGCAGCCCAGGACTAGCGGGAGGGAACACCGGGGAGCTGTTTTTT. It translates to CASSPGLAGGNTGELFF.

The CDR3 DNA follows: TGTGCCAGCAGTTTAGACATAGCTAACTATGGCTACACCTTC. Residues: CASSLDIANYGYTF. The chain is built from TRBV28 and TRBJ1-2; unclear D gene. This CDR3 has 14 amino acids. Per germline, CDR1 MDHEN and CDR2 SYDVKM. The V end was cut by 2 bases, the J end by 0 bases, with 7 bases between.

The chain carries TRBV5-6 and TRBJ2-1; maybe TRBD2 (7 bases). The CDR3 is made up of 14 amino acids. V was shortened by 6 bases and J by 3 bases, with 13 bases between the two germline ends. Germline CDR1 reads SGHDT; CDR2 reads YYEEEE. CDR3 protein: CASTRGANYNEQFF. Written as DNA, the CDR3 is TGTGCCAGCACCCGGGGGGCGAACTACAATGAGCAGTTCTTC.

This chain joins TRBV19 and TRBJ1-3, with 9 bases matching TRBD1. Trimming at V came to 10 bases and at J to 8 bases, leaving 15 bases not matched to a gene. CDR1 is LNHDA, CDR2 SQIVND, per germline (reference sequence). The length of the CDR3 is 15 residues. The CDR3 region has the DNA TGTGCCACCCGAGCCGGGACAGGGCTTTTTGACACCATATATTTT. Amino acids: CATRAGTGLFDTIYF.

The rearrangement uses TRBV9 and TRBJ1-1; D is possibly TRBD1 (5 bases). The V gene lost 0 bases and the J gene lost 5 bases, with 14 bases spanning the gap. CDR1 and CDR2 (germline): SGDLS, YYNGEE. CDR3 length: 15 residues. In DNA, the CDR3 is TGTGCCAGCAGCGTAGCTGCAGGGAGAAAGACTGAAGCTTTCTTT. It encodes CASSVAAGRKTEAFF.

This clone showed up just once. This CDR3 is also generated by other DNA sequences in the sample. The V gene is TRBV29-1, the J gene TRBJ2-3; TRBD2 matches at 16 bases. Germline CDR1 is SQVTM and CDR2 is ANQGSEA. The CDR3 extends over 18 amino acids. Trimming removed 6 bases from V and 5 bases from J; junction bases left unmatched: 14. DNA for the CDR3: TGCAGCGTGGGGTTGGGGACTAGCGGGGGGGATGTTGTAGATACGCAGTATTTT. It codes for CSVGLGTSGGDVVDTQYF.

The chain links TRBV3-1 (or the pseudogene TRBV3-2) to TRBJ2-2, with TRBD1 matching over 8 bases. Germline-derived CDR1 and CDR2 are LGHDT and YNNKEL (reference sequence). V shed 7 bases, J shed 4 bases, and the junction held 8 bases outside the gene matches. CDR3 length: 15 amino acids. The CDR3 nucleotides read TGTGCCAGCACCGCAGGGGGCCTGGGCACCGGGGAGCTGTTTTTT. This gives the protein CASTAGGLGTGELFF.

CDR3 loop: CASSFRGQEKLFF. In nucleotides, the CDR3 is TGTGCCAGCAGTTTCAGGGGACAAGAAAAACTGTTTTTT. The V call is TRBV27, the J call TRBJ1-4, with D possibly matching TRBD1 (6 bases). Germline CDR1 and CDR2: MNHEY and SMNVEV (reference sequence). The CDR3 sequence is 13 residues long. V was cut by 3 bases and J by 8 bases, with 10 bases left in between.

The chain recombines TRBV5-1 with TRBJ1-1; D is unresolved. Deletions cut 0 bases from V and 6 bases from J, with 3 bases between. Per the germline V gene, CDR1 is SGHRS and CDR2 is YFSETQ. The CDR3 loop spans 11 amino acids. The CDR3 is CASSLGAEAFF. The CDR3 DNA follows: TGCGCCAGCAGCTTGGGGGCTGAAGCTTTCTTT. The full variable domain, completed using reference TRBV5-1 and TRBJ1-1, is KAGVTQTPRYLIKTRGQQVTLSCSPISGHRSVSWYQQTPGQGLQFLFEYFSETQRNKGNFPGRFSGRQFSNSRSEMNVSTLELGDSALYLCASSLGAEAFFGQGTRLTVV.

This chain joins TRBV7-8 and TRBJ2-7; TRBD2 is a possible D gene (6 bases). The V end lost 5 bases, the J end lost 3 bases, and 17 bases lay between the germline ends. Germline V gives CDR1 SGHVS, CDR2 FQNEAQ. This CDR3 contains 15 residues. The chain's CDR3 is CASSENRDSIYEQYF. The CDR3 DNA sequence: TGTGCCAGCAGCGAAAACCGGGACTCCATCTACGAGCAGTACTTC. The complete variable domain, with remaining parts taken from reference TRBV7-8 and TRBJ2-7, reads GAGVSQSPRYKVAKRGQDVALRCDPISGHVSLFWYQQALGQGPEFLTYFQNEAQLDKSGLPSDRFFAERPEGSVSTLKIQRTQQEDSAVYLCASSENRDSIYEQYFGPGTRLTVT.

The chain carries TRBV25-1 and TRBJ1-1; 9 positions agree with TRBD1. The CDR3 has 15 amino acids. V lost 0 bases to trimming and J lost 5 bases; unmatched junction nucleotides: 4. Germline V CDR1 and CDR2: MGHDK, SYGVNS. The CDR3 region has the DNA TGTGCCAGCAGTGAATATGGGACAGGGAGGACTGAAGCTTTCTTT. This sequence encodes CASSEYGTGRTEAFF.

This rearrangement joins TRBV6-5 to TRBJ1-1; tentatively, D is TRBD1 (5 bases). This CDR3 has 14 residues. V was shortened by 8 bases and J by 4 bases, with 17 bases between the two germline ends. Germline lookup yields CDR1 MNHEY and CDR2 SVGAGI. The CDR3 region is CASANGGYGTEAFF. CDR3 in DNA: TGTGCCAGCGCAAATGGGGGTTATGGCACTGAAGCTTTCTTT.

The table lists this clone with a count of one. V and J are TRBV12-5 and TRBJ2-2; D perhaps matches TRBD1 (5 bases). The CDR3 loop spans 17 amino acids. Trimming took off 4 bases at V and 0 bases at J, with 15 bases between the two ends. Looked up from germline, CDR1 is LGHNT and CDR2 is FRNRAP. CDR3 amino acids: CASGSPKGVPNTGELFF. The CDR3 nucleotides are TGTGCTAGTGGTTCCCCGAAAGGGGTCCCGAACACCGGGGAGCTGTTTTTT.

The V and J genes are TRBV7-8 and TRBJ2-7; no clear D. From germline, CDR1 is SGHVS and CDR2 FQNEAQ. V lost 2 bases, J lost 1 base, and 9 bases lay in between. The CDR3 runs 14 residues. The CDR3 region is CASSLLIGSYEQYF. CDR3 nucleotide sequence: TGTGCCAGCAGCTTACTTATAGGTTCCTACGAGCAGTACTTC.

CDR3 loop: CASSIVDRTRGYSPLHF. For the CDR3, the DNA is TGTGCCAGTAGTATTGTGGACAGGACGAGAGGGTATTCACCCCTCCACTTT. The chain uses TRBV19 and TRBJ1-6, with 7 bases fitting TRBD1. J lost 8 bases, V lost 3 bases, and 13 bases had no gene match. CDR1 LNHDA and CDR2 SQIVND come from the germline V gene (reference sequence). The CDR3 has 17 residues.

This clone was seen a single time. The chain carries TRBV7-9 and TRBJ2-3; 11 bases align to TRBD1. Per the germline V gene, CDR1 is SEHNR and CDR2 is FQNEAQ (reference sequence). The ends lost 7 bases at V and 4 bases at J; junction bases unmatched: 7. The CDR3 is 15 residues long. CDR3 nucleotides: TGTGCCAGCAAAAGGACAGGGGGCAGGGCAGATACGCAGTATTTT. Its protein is CASKRTGGRADTQYF.

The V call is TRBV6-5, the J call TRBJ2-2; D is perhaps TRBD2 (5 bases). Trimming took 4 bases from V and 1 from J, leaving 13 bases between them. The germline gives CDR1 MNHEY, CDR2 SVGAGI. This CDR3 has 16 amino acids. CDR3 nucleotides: TGTGCCAGCAGTTCCCCTAGACGGGGGAACACCGGGGAGCTGTTTTTT. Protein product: CASSSPRRGNTGELFF.

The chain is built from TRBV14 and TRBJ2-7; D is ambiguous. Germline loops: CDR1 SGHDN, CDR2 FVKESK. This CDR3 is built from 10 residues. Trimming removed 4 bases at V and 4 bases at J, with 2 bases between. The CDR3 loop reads CASSPYEQYF. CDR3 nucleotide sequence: TGTGCCAGCAGCCCGTACGAGCAGTACTTC.

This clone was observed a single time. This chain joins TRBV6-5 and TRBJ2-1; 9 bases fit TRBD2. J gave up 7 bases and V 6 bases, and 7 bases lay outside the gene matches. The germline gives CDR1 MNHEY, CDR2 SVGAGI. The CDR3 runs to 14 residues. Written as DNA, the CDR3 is TGTGCCAGCAGGTCTAGCGGGGATATAAATGAGCAGTTCTTC. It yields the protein CASRSSGDINEQFF.

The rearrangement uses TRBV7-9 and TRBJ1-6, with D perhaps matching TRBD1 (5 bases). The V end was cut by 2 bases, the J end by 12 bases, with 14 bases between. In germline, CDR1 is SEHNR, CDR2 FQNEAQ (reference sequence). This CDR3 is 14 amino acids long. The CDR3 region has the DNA TGTGCCAGCAGCTTAATGGACACCGGGCAACCCCTCCACTTT. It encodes CASSLMDTGQPLHF.

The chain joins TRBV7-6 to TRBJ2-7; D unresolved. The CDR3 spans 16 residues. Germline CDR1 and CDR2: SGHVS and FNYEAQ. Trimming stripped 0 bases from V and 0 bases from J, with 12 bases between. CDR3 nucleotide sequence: TGTGCCAGCAGCTTAGCTCCGGATGAGAGCTCCTACGAGCAGTACTTC. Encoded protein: CASSLAPDESSYEQYF.

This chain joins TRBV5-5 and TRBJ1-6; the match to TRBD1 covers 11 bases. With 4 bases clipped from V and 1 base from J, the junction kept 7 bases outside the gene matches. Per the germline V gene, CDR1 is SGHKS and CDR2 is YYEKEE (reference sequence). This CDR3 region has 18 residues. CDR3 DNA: TGTGCCAGCAGCCGGGTCGGACAGGGGGCTTCCTATAATTCACCCCTCCACTTT. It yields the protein CASSRVGQGASYNSPLHF.

The CDR3 spells CASVGRDEEQYF. As DNA, the CDR3 is TGTGCCAGCGTGGGACGGGACGAGGAGCAGTACTTC. This chain links TRBV27 with TRBJ2-7; possibly TRBD1 or TRBD2 for D (5 bases each). CDR1 is MNHEY, CDR2 SMNVEV, per germline (reference sequence). The CDR3 runs 12 residues. The ends were cut back, 8 bases at V and 7 bases at J, with 15 bases in the middle.

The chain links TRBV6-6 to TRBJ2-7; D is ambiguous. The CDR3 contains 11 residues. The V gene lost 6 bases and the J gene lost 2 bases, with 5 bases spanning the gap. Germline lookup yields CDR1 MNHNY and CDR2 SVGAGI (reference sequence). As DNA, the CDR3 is TGTGCCAGCAGCTCCGCCTACGAGCAGTACTTC. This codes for CASSSAYEQYF.

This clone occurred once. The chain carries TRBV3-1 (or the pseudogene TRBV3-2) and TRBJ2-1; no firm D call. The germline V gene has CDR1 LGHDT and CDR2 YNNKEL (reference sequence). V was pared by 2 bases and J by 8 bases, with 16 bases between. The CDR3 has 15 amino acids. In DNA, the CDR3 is TGTGCCAGCAGCCAAACCCGTACTTTATCCGATGAGCAGTTCTTC. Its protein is CASSQTRTLSDEQFF.